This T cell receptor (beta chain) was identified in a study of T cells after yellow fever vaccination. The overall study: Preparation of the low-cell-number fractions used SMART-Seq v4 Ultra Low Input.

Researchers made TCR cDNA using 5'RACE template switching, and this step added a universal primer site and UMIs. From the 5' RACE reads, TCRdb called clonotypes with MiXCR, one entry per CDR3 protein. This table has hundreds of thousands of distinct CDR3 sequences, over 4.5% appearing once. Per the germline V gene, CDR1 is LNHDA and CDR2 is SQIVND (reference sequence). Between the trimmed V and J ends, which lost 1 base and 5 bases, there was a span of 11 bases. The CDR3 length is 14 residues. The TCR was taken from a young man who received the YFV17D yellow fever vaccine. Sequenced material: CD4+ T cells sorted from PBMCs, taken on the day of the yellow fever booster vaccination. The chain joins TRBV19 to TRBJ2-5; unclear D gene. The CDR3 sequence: CASSIGRGFETQYF. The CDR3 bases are TGTGCCAGTAGTATAGGGAGAGGATTTGAGACCCAGTACTTC.